The clone carrying this TCR beta chain was observed a handful of times. Unique molecular identifiers featured in how the TCRbeta library was prepared. In TCRdb, the PCR reads were re-called with MiXCR into one record per CDR3 protein. The repertoire holds hundreds of thousands of distinct CDR3 sequences, with roughly 9% as singletons. This sample was taken from a study of T-cell reconstitution after alpha-beta-depleted transplantation in children. The receptor was isolated from a human donor who donated a stem cell graft to a child with acute lymphoblastic leukemia. The source material was PBMCs from the stem cell graft donor, sampled from the stem cell graft.

CDR3 DNA: TGCGCCAGCAGCTATCGTCGGGACGGATCCTCCGGGACTGAAGCTTTCTTT. It is translated as CASSYRRDGSSGTEAFF. The chain is built from TRBV5-1 and TRBJ1-1; a possible D gene is TRBD1 (5 bases). The V gene lost 3 bases and the J gene lost 5 bases, with 23 bases spanning the gap. The CDR3 runs 17 residues. From germline, CDR1 is SGHRS and CDR2 YFSETQ.